One sample yielded the 15 T cell receptor beta chains listed below, sequenced in a study of shared clonotypes between healthy human individuals. The repertoire was sequenced with immunoSEQ multiplex PCR; TCRdb's copy has only in-frame clones and lacks some. The top ten hold 0.55% to 0.7% of the sample, which has under 1,100,000 clones, 70% to 80% seen once. The material sequenced was memory CD4+ T cells from PBMCs. Subset here: CD45RA-negative fraction. These TCRs come from a man between 18 and 29 years old in good health. Some clones in this sample may be carry-over from other donors' samples.

This sequence joins TRBV6-1 and TRBJ2-3; D is perhaps TRBD1 (6 bases). This CDR3 has 14 amino acids. Germline V CDR1 and CDR2: MNHNS, SASEGT. Trimming stripped 7 bases from V and 4 bases from J, with 15 bases between. CDR3 in DNA: TGTGCCAGCACCCAAGGGGCAGGGGCAGATACGCAGTATTTT. It codes for CASTQGAGADTQYF.

The rearrangement links TRBV7-2 to TRBJ2-1; possible D gene TRBD2, 5 bases. The CDR3 runs to 16 residues. Deletions cut 4 bases from V and 3 bases from J, with 16 bases between. From germline, CDR1 is SGHTA and CDR2 FQGNSA. DNA for the CDR3: TGTGCCAGCAGCTCGCACGCTACTAGGAACTACAATGAGCAGTTCTTC. It translates to CASSSHATRNYNEQFF.

This clone was seen only a few times. V gene TRBV5-4 combines with J gene TRBJ2-5; 7 bases fit TRBD2. This CDR3 has 17 residues. J gave up 1 base and V 0 bases, and 9 bases lay outside the gene matches. Germline-derived CDR1 and CDR2 are SGHNT and YYREEE (reference sequence). CDR3 loop: CASSLVVRGGAQETQYF. The CDR3 region has the DNA TGTGCCAGCAGCTTGGTGGTGAGGGGAGGGGCCCAAGAGACCCAGTACTTC.

The rearrangement joins TRBV27 to TRBJ2-4; 8 bases are a match to TRBD1. The CDR3 sequence is 17 residues long. Trimming cost V 3 bases and J 1 base; bases outside gene matches: 8. In germline, CDR1 is MNHEY, CDR2 SMNVEV (reference sequence). The DNA of the CDR3 is TGTGCCAGCAGTTTGTATGGGACAGGAGATGCCAAAAACATTCAGTACTTC. It translates to CASSLYGTGDAKNIQYF.

V and J are TRBV10-3 and TRBJ2-1; D remains unclear. The CDR3 totals 13 residues. Trimming pared 0 bases from V and 5 bases from J, leaving 5 bases between. The germline CDR1 and CDR2 sequences are ENHRY and SYGVKD. The chain's CDR3 is CAISESENNEQFF. The CDR3 region has the DNA TGTGCCATCAGTGAGTCAGAGAACAATGAGCAGTTCTTC.

This chain connects TRBV28 to TRBJ2-3; 14 bases line up with TRBD2. Losses at the gene ends were 3 bases for V and 7 bases for J; bases not matched to a gene: 6. Per germline, CDR1 MDHEN and CDR2 SYDVKM. This CDR3 is built from 16 residues. DNA of the CDR3: TGTGCCAGCAGTTTCGGCGGGACTAGCGGGAGTCATACGCAGTATTTT. Translation gives CASSFGGTSGSHTQYF.

Concerning this clone itself: Possible read error: a much larger clone is one base away. The chain recombines TRBV7-7 with TRBJ2-2, with D hard to call. In germline, CDR1 is SSHAT, CDR2 FNYEAQ (reference sequence). This CDR3 contains 14 residues. The CDR3 sequence is CASSLNTNAGELFF. The CDR3 DNA follows: TGTGCTAGCAGCTTAAACACAAACGCCGGGGAGCTGTTTTTT. Full variable domain (outside the CDR3, taken from reference TRBV7-7 and TRBJ2-2): GAGVSQSPRYKVTKRGQDVTLRCDPISSHATLYWYQQALGQGPEFLTYFNYEAQPDKSGLPSDRFSAERPEGSISTLTIQRTEQRDSAMYRCASSLNTNAGELFFGEGSRLTVL.

The chain combines TRBV18 with TRBJ1-1; no clear D. Per germline, CDR1 KGHSH and CDR2 LQKENI. This CDR3 is built from 15 residues. Trimming took 2 bases from V and 1 from J, leaving 11 bases between them. This chain's CDR3 is CASSPVGVGNTEAFF. The CDR3, as DNA: TGTGCCAGCTCACCAGTTGGAGTAGGGAACACTGAAGCTTTCTTT.

Here the CDR3 DNA reads TGTGCCAGCAGCTTGGGACCGGGACAGGGTGACAATGAGCAGTTCTTC. Translated, it gives CASSLGPGQGDNEQFF. The J gene is TRBJ2-1, the V gene TRBV5-4, with 9 bases fitting TRBD1. This CDR3 is 16 amino acids long. Unmatched junction bases numbered 6, after V lost 0 bases and J lost 5 bases. Per germline, CDR1 SGHNT and CDR2 YYREEE (reference sequence).

The chain links TRBV6-6 to TRBJ1-2, with 8 bases lining up with TRBD1. The CDR3 covers 15 residues. Trimming removed 2 bases from V and 6 bases from J; junction bases left unmatched: 8. CDR1 is MNHNY and CDR2 is SVGAGI in the germline V gene (reference sequence). The CDR3 sequence: CASSYLGQAQDGYTF. CDR3 nucleotide sequence: TGTGCCAGCAGTTACCTGGGACAGGCGCAGGATGGCTACACCTTC.

This chain links TRBV5-1 with TRBJ2-7; 9 bases align to TRBD2. V dropped 0 bases and J dropped 9; count of bases not matched to a gene: 7. Germline V gives CDR1 SGHRS, CDR2 YFSETQ. The CDR3 extends over 14 amino acids. The CDR3 sequence is CASSLGLAALGQYF. In DNA form, the CDR3 reads TGCGCCAGCAGCTTGGGACTAGCGGCCCTCGGGCAGTACTTC. Drawing the rest from reference TRBV5-1 and TRBJ2-7, the complete variable domain is KAGVTQTPRYLIKTRGQQVTLSCSPISGHRSVSWYQQTPGQGLQFLFEYFSETQRNKGNFPGRFSGRQFSNSRSEMNVSTLELGDSALYLCASSLGLAALGQYFGPGTRLTVT.

In its sample, this clone was seen a few times. The chain couples TRBV5-6 to TRBJ2-6; D uncertain. Trimming removed 3 bases from V and 1 base from J, with 8 bases in between. Germline V CDR1 and CDR2: SGHDT, YYEEEE. The CDR3 contains 15 residues. CDR3 sequence reads: CASSSGLSGANVLTF. CDR3 in DNA: TGTGCCAGCAGCTCCGGCTTATCTGGGGCCAACGTCCTGACTTTC.

This clone has a single count. CDR3: CSAIPTETQYF. The CDR3 region has the DNA TGCAGTGCAATACCAACGGAGACCCAGTACTTC. The V and J genes are TRBV20-1 and TRBJ2-5, with D unclear. CDR1 is DFQATT, CDR2 SNEGSKA, per germline (reference sequence). Trimming shortened V by 6 bases and J by 5 bases, and 10 bases separated the two germline ends. This CDR3 spans 11 amino acids.

This clone has a single count. The chain recombines TRBV2 with TRBJ2-1, with 9 nucleotides matching TRBD2. CDR3 length: 18 residues. From germline, CDR1 is SNHLY and CDR2 FYNNEI. V lost 7 bases to trimming and J lost 7 bases; unmatched junction nucleotides: 20. The CDR3 DNA sequence: TGTGCCAGCACGGGTCTGTTTGTGGCGGGAGGGCCGGGGAATGAGCAGTTCTTC. This gives the protein CASTGLFVAGGPGNEQFF.

There are many counts of this clone. V is TRBV11-1 and J is TRBJ2-7; 9 bases line up with TRBD1. J gave up 1 base and V 5 bases, and 0 bases lay outside the gene matches. Germline CDR1 reads SGHAT; CDR2 reads FQDESV (reference sequence). The CDR3 is 13 amino acids. As DNA, the CDR3 is TGTGCCAGCAGCGACAGGGGGTCCTACGAGCAGTACTTC. It specifies CASSDRGSYEQYF.